The 16 T cell receptor beta chains reported below all come from one sample, sequenced in a study of CD8+ T cells in alopecia areata. Treatment specified: oral pan-JAK inhibitor, 5-10 mg twice daily. Following RNA extraction, reverse transcription yielded cDNA that acted as the sequencing template. Sequencing used immunoSEQ multiplex PCR; TCRdb keeps in-frame clones, though not all of them. The table includes under 95,000 clones, around 70% detected once. The sample was CD8+ T cells sorted from blood, taken between weeks 43 and 45, from a patient treated with tofacitinib. These TCRs come from a human donor with alopecia areata.

This clone was counted ten times or more. This rearrangement joins TRBV10-3 to TRBJ2-3; D is unresolved. The germline V and J ends were trimmed by 6 bases and 3 bases, with 13 bases remaining between them. CDR1 is ENHRY, CDR2 SYGVKD, per germline. This CDR3 comprises 14 residues. CDR3 sequence (DNA): TGTGCCATCAGCAGCTTACTAAGAACAGATACGCAGTATTTT. It specifies CAISSLLRTDTQYF.

The chain is built from TRBV5-1 and TRBJ2-7; D ambiguous. The germline V and J ends were trimmed by 4 bases and 4 bases, with 18 bases remaining between them. This CDR3 comprises 15 residues. Germline assignment: CDR1 SGHRS and CDR2 YFSETQ. The CDR3 DNA is TGCGCCAGCAGCCCCCTAGGGCTAGTACCGTACGAGCAGTACTTC. Translating it yields CASSPLGLVPYEQYF.

This chain links TRBV6-4 with TRBJ2-7, with 12 bases that match TRBD2. This CDR3 has 19 amino acids. Trimming at V came to 10 bases and at J to 0 bases, leaving 19 bases not matched to a gene. Germline V gene lookup returns CDR1 MRHNA and CDR2 SNTAGT. Here the CDR3 reads CATLQSGTSGRRSSYEQYF. The CDR3 DNA sequence: TGTGCCACCCTCCAATCCGGGACTAGCGGGCGTAGGAGCTCCTACGAGCAGTACTTC.

The chain employs TRBV14 and TRBJ1-1, with a tentative D call TRBD1 (6 bases). V was clipped by 0 bases and J by 6 bases, with 11 bases between them. The germline V gene has CDR1 SGHDN and CDR2 FVKESK. This CDR3 is built from 14 residues. CDR3 nucleotide sequence: TGTGCCAGCAGCCAAGAAACGGGGGCAGCTGAAGCTTTCTTT. Encoded protein: CASSQETGAAEAFF. Based on the CDR3 plus reference TRBV14 and TRBJ1-1, the full variable domain is EAGVTQFPSHSVIEKGQTVTLRCDPISGHDNLYWYRRVMGKEIKFLLHFVKESKQDESGMPNNRFLAERTGGTYSTLKVQPAELEDSGVYFCASSQETGAAEAFFGQGTRLTVV.

The chain is built from TRBV6-1 and TRBJ2-3; 10 bases are a match to TRBD1. The V segment lost 2 bases and the J segment 3 bases; nucleotides outside the gene matches: 5. Germline lookup yields CDR1 MNHNS and CDR2 SASEGT. The CDR3 is made up of 16 amino acids. The CDR3 region is CASSEFRDRGTDTQYF. CDR3 nucleotide sequence: TGTGCCAGCAGTGAATTCCGGGACAGGGGAACAGATACGCAGTATTTT.

V is TRBV7-2 and J is TRBJ1-1, with D possibly TRBD1 on 5 matching bases. Germline loops: CDR1 SGHTA, CDR2 FQGNSA. The CDR3 sequence is 11 residues long. V lost 9 bases to trimming and J lost 8 bases, with 13 bases between them. The CDR3 reads CARSGGVEAFF. The CDR3 region has the DNA TGTGCCAGATCGGGGGGAGTCGAAGCTTTCTTT. Based on the CDR3 plus reference TRBV7-2 and TRBJ1-1, the full variable domain is GAGVSQSPSNKVTEKGKDVELRCDPISGHTALYWYRQSLGQGLEFLIYFQGNSAPDKSGLPSDRFSAERTGGSVSTLTIQRTQQEDSAVYLCARSGGVEAFFGQGTRLTVV.

The V gene is TRBV19, the J gene TRBJ2-7, with D possibly called TRBD1 or TRBD2 (5 bases each). Trimming left V 5 bases short and J 9 bases short, with 20 bases between. The length of the CDR3 is 14 residues. The germline V gene has CDR1 LNHDA and CDR2 SQIVND (reference sequence). This chain's CDR3 is CASSADTYLEGQYF. In nucleotides, the CDR3 is TGTGCCAGTAGTGCGGACACCTACTTAGAGGGGCAGTACTTC.

This clone appeared a single time. The J gene is TRBJ2-6, the V gene TRBV27; D unclear. The V gene's germline CDR1 is MNHEY and CDR2 SMNVEV (reference sequence). The CDR3 consists of 14 residues. Trimming stripped 1 base from V and 2 bases from J, with 3 bases between. In DNA, the CDR3 is TGTGCCAGCAGTTTATTGGCTGGGGCCAACGTCCTGACTTTC. This sequence encodes CASSLLAGANVLTF.

The chain recombines TRBV9 with TRBJ2-6; tentative D call: TRBD1 (6 bases). The CDR3 covers 19 residues. V dropped 2 bases and J dropped 2 bases, with 20 bases sitting between them. CDR1 SGDLS and CDR2 YYNGEE come from the germline V gene. The CDR3 DNA reads TGTGCCAGCAGCGTCGCATTGAGGGACACAGGGACTGGGGCCAACGTCCTGACTTTC. It codes for CASSVALRDTGTGANVLTF.

This sequence joins TRBV2 and TRBJ1-2; a weak D match, TRBD1 (5 bases). Looked up from germline, CDR1 is SNHLY and CDR2 is FYNNEI. This CDR3 contains 14 residues. Trimming pared 7 bases from V and 2 bases from J, leaving 14 bases between. The CDR3 here is CASTWGEGNYGYTF. The CDR3 DNA reads TGTGCCAGCACTTGGGGCGAGGGGAACTATGGCTACACCTTC.

The chain has TRBV7-9 and TRBJ2-3, with TRBD2 matching 10 bases. The junction had 3 bases not matched to a gene; V was cut back by 2 bases and J by 4 bases. The germline CDR1 and CDR2 sequences are SEHNR and FQNEAQ (reference sequence). The CDR3 loop spans 15 amino acids. As DNA, the CDR3 is TGTGCCAGCAGCTTAACGAGCGGGGGGGCAGATACGCAGTATTTT. Translating gives CASSLTSGGADTQYF. Full variable domain (remainder filled in from reference TRBV7-9 and TRBJ2-3): DTGVSQNPRHKITKRGQNVTFRCDPISEHNRLYWYRQTLGQGPEFLTYFQNEAQLEKSRLLSDRFSAERPKGSFSTLEIQRTEQGDSAMYLCASSLTSGGADTQYFGPGTRLTVL.

This chain connects TRBV5-1 to TRBJ2-7, with 9 bases aligning to TRBD1. The junction had 4 bases not matched to a gene; V was cut back by 4 bases and J by 5 bases. Germline V lookup: CDR1 SGHRS, CDR2 YFSETQ. The CDR3 consists of 13 residues. Here the CDR3 reads CASSPGQGNEQYF. DNA of the CDR3: TGCGCCAGCAGCCCGGGACAGGGTAACGAGCAGTACTTC.

The rearrangement links TRBV27 to TRBJ2-1; D gene ambiguous. This CDR3 is 13 amino acids long. Trimming removed 9 bases at V and 7 bases at J, with 16 bases between. Germline V gene sequence: CDR1 MNHEY, CDR2 SMNVEV (reference sequence). The CDR3 sequence is CASALYQLNEQFF. Here the CDR3 DNA reads TGTGCCAGTGCCCTTTATCAGTTGAATGAGCAGTTCTTC.

As DNA, the CDR3 is TGCGCCAGCAGCTTGAAAAAGACTGAAGCTTTCTTT. Its protein product is CASSLKKTEAFF. V and J are TRBV5-1 and TRBJ1-1; D not certain. The CDR3 is 12 amino acids. Germline loops: CDR1 SGHRS, CDR2 YFSETQ. V shed 1 base and J shed 5 bases, with 6 bases lying between them.

The CDR3 DNA reads TGTGCCAGCAGCCCAGGGACCTCCCCGGGTAGCTATGGCTACACCTTC. Protein product: CASSPGTSPGSYGYTF. This sequence joins TRBV5-4 and TRBJ1-2; D might be TRBD1 (5 bases). Trimming removed 4 bases at V and 4 bases at J, with 20 bases between. The CDR3 is made up of 16 amino acids. Germline lookup yields CDR1 SGHNT and CDR2 YYREEE (reference sequence). The full variable domain, completed using reference TRBV5-4 and TRBJ1-2, is ETGVTQSPTHLIKTRGQQVTLRCSSQSGHNTVSWYQQALGQGPQFIFQYYREEENGRGNFPPRFSGLQFPNYSSELNVNALELDDSALYLCASSPGTSPGSYGYTFGSGTRLTVV.

The chain employs TRBV30 and TRBJ1-1; 7 nucleotides align to TRBD1. The ends lost 6 bases at V and 0 bases at J; junction bases unmatched: 10. Germline CDR1 GTSNPN, CDR2 SVGIG (reference sequence). This CDR3 region has 15 residues. CDR3 DNA sequence: TGTGCCTGCTACAGGGGCACGTCCTTGAACACTGAAGCTTTCTTT. This sequence encodes CACYRGTSLNTEAFF.